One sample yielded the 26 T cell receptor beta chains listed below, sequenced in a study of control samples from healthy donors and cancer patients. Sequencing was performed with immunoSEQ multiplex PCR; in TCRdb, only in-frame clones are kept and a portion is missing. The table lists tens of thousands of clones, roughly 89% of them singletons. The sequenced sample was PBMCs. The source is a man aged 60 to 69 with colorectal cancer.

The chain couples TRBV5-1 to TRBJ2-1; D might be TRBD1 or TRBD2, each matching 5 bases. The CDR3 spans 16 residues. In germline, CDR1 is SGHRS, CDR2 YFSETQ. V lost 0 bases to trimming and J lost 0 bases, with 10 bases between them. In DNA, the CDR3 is TGCGCCAGCAGCTTGGGGGGACGGAGCTCCTACAATGAGCAGTTCTTC. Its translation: CASSLGGRSSYNEQFF.

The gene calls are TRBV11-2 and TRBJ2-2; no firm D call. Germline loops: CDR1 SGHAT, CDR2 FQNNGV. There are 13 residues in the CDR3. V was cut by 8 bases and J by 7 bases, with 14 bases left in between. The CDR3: CASGTARGGELFF. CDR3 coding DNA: TGTGCCAGCGGCACCGCTCGAGGCGGGGAGCTGTTTTTT.

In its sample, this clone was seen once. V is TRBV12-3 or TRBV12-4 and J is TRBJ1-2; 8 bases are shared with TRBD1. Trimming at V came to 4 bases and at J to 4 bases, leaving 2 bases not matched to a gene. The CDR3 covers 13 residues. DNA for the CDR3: TGTGCCAGCAGTTCCGGACAGGGCTATGGCTACACCTTC. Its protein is CASSSGQGYGYTF.

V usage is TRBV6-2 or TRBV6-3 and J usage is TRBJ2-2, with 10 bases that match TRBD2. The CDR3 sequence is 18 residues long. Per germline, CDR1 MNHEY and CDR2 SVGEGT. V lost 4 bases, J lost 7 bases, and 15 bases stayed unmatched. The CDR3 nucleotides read TGTGCCAGCAGTTCTATAGCGGGGGGCCCCTTTTTGGTCGGGGAGCTGTTTTTT. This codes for CASSSIAGGPFLVGELFF.

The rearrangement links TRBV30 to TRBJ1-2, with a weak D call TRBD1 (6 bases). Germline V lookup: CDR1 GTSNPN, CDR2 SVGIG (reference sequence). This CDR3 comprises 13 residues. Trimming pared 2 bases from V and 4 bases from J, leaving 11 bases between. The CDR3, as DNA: TGTGCCTGGAGTTTACAGGGTGGCTATGGCTACACCTTC. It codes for CAWSLQGGYGYTF.

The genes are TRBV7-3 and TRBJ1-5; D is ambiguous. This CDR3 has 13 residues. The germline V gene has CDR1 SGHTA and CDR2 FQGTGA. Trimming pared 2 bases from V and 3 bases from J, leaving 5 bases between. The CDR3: CASSLYVNQPQHF. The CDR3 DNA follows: TGTGCCAGCAGCTTATATGTCAATCAGCCCCAGCATTTT.

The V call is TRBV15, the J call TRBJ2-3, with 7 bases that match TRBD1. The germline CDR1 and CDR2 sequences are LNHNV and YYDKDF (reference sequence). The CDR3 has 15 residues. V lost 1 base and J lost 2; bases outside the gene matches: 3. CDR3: CATSRGQGNTDTQYF. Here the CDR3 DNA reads TGTGCCACCAGCAGAGGACAGGGCAACACAGATACGCAGTATTTT. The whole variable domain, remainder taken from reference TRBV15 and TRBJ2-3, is DAMVIQNPRYQVTQFGKPVTLSCSQTLNHNVMYWYQQKSSQAPKLLFHYYDKDFNNEADTPDNFQSRRPNTSFCFLDIRSPGLGDTAMYLCATSRGQGNTDTQYFGPGTRLTVL.

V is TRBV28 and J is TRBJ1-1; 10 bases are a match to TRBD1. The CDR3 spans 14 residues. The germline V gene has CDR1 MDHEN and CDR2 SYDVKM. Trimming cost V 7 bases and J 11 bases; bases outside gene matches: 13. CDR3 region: CASIVPGTGERAFF. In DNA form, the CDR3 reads TGTGCCAGCATTGTCCCCGGGACAGGGGAACGGGCTTTCTTT.

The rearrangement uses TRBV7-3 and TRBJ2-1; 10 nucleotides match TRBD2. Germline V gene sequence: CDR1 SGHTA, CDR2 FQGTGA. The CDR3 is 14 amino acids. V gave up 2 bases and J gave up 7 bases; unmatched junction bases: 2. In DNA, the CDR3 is TGTGCCAGCAGCTTAGGTAGCGGGGGGAATGAGCAGTTCTTC. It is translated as CASSLGSGGNEQFF.

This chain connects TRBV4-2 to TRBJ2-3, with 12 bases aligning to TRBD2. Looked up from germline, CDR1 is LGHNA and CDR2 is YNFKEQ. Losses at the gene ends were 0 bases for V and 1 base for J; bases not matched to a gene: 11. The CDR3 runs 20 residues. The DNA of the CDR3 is TGTGCCAGCAGCCAAGAGTTGACTAGCGGGGGAGCTTGGGGCACAGATACGCAGTATTTT. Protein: CASSQELTSGGAWGTDTQYF.

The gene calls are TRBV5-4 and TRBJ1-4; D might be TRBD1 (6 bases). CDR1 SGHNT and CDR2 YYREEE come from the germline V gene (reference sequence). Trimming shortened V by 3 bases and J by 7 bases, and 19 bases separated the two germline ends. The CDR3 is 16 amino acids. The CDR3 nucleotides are TGTGCCAGCAGCTCCCCCTCGAGCAGGGGAAGTGAAAAACTGTTTTTT. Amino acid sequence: CASSSPSSRGSEKLFF.

CDR3 in amino acids: CASRRGGGDGYTF. CDR3 DNA sequence: TGTGCCAGCAGGAGGGGTGGGGGCGATGGCTACACCTTC. The genes are TRBV25-1 and TRBJ1-2; D is perhaps TRBD1 (6 bases). The CDR3 loop spans 13 amino acids. CDR1 is MGHDK and CDR2 is SYGVNS in the germline V gene. Between the trimmed V and J ends, which lost 6 bases and 6 bases, there was a span of 14 bases.

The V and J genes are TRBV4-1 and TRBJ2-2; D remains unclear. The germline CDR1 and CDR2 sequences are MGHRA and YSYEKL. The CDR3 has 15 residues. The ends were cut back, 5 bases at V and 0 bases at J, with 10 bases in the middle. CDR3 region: CASSFGPPNTGELFF. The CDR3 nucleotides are TGCGCCAGCAGCTTCGGCCCCCCGAACACCGGGGAGCTGTTTTTT.

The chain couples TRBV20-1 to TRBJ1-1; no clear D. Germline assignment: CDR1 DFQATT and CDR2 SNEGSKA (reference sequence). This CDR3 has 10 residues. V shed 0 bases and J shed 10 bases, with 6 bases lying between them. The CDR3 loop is CSAREEGAFF. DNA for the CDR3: TGCAGTGCTAGAGAGGAGGGAGCTTTCTTT.

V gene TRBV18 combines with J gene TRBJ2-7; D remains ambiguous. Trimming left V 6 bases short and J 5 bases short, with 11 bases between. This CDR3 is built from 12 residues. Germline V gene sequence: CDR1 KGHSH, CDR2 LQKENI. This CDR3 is CASSLAGDEQYF. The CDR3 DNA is TGTGCCAGCTCGCTGGCCGGAGACGAGCAGTACTTC.

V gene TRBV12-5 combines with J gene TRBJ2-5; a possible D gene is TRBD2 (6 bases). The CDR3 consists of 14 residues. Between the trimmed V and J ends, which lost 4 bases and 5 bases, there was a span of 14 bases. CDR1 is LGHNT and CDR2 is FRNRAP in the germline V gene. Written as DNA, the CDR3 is TGTGCTAGTGGTTCTACTAGCTCCCCCGAGACCCAGTACTTC. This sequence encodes CASGSTSSPETQYF.

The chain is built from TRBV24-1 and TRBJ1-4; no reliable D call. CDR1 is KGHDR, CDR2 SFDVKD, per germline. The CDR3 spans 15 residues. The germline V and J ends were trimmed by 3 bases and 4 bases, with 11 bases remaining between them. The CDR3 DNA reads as TGTGCCACCAGTGATCCCCGCGGTAGTAATGAAAAACTGTTTTTT. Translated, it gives CATSDPRGSNEKLFF.

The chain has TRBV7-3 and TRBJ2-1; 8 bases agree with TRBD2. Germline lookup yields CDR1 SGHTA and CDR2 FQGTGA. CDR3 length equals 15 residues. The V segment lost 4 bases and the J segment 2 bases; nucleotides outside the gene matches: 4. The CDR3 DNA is TGTGCCAGCAGCTCTTCTAGCGGGCCCTACAATGAGCAGTTCTTC. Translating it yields CASSSSSGPYNEQFF.

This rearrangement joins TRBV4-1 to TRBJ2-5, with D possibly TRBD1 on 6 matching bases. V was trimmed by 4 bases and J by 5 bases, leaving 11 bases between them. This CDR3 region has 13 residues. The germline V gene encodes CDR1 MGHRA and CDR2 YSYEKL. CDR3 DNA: TGCGCCAGCAGCCGTTCAGGGGTGGAGACCCAGTACTTC. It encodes CASSRSGVETQYF.

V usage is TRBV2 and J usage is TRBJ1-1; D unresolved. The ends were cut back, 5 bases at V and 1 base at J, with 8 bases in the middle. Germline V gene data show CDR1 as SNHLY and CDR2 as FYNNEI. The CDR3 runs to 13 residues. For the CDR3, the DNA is TGTGCCAGCAGTAGGCTGGAGAACACTGAAGCTTTCTTT. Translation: CASSRLENTEAFF. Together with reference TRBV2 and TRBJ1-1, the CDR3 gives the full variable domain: EPEVTQTPSHQVTQMGQEVILRCVPISNHLYFYWYRQILGQKVEFLVSFYNNEISEKSEIFDDQFSVERPDGSNFTLKIRSTKLEDSAMYFCASSRLENTEAFFGQGTRLTVV.

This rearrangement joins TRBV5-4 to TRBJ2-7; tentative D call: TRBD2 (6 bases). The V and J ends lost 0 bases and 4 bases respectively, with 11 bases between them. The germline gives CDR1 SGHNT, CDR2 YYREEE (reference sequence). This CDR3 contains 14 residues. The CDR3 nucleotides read TGTGCCAGCAGCTTGGATTCAGGGAGGTACGAGCAGTACTTC. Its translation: CASSLDSGRYEQYF.

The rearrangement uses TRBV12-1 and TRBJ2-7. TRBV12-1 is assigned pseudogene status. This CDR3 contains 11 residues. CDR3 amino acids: CASSQPYEQYF. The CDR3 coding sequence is TGTGCCAGCAGCCAACCCTACGAGCAGTACTTC.

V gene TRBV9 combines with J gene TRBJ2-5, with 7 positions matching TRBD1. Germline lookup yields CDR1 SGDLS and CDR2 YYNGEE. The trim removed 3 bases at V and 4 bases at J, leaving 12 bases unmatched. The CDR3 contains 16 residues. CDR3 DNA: TGTGCCAGCAGCGAGGGGACAGTAGTTATGGGAGAGACCCAGTACTTC. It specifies CASSEGTVVMGETQYF.

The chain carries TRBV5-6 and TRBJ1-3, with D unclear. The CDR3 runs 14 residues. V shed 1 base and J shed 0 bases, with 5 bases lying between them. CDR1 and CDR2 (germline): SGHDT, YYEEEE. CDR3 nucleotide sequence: TGTGCCAGCAGCTTGAGGAACTCTGGAAACACCATATATTTT. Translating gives CASSLRNSGNTIYF.

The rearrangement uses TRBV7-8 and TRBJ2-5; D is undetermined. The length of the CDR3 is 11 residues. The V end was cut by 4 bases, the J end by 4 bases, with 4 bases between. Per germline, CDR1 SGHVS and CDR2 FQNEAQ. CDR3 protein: CASSSRETQYF. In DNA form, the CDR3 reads TGTGCCAGCAGCTCCCGAGAGACCCAGTACTTC. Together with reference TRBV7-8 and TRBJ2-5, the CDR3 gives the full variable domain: GAGVSQSPRYKVAKRGQDVALRCDPISGHVSLFWYQQALGQGPEFLTYFQNEAQLDKSGLPSDRFFAERPEGSVSTLKIQRTQQEDSAVYLCASSSRETQYFGPGTRLLVL.

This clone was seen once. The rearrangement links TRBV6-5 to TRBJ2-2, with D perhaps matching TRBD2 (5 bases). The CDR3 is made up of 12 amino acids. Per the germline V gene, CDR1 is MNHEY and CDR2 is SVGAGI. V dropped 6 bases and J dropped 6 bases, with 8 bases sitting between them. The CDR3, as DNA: TGTGCCAGCAGGGGAGCGGCCGGGGAGCTGTTTTTT. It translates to CASRGAAGELFF.